A selection of T cell receptor beta chains follows, all from one sample in a study of immune evolution from preneoplasia to lung adenocarcinoma. The method was immunoSEQ multiplex PCR; TCRdb's version includes in-frame clones alone and lacks a portion of them. Among under 45,000 clones listed, 70% to 80% were seen once. The material sequenced was FFPE invasive lung adenocarcinoma tissue. Every receptor here comes from a person between 55 and 69 years old with lung adenocarcinoma. The CDR3 runs from the conserved cysteine through the conserved F or W. D genes are given only for firm matches. Clone size is given for some rows only: seen once, a few or many times, or a class if the clone is expanded.

>.|.|TRBJ2-3|TRBV5-6
CASSWRGSGTDTQYF
TGTGCCAGCAGCTGGAGGGGCTCCGGGACAGATACGCAGTATTTT
>TRBD1|.|TRBJ1-4|TRBV5-1
CASSLGRQGGTNEKLFF
TGCGCCAGCAGCTTGGGCCGACAGGGTGGTACTAATGAAAAACTGTTTTTT
>TRBD1|.|TRBJ1-2|TRBV7-9
CASSPGDRVLGYTF
TGTGCCAGCAGCCCCGGGGACAGGGTATTAGGCTACACCTTC
>TRBD1|.|TRBJ1-3|TRBV13
CASSLGRGQSGNTIYF
TGTGCCAGCAGCCTAGGGAGGGGACAGAGTGGAAACACCATATATTTT
>.|.|TRBJ2-2|TRBV11-2
CASSLGGTGELFF
TGTGCCAGCAGCTTAGGGGGCACCGGGGAGCTGTTTTTT
>TRBD2|.|TRBJ2-2|TRBV15
CATSNQRTSGNTGELFF
TGTGCCACCAGCAATCAGAGGACTAGCGGGAACACCGGGGAGCTGTTTTTT
>.|few|TRBJ2-7|TRBV5-4
CASSSDASREQYF
TGTGCCAGCAGCTCAGACGCGTCCCGGGAGCAGTACTTC
>.|.|TRBJ1-4|TRBV9
CASSRLQGATNEKLFF
TGTGCCAGCAGTAGACTTCAGGGAGCAACTAATGAAAAACTGTTTTTT
>.|.|TRBJ2-1|TRBV6-1
CASTLTVSPYNEQFF
TGTGCCAGCACCTTAACAGTCTCACCTTACAATGAGCAGTTCTTC
>.|.|TRBJ1-2|TRBV10-3
CAISESNSPKGYTF
TGTGCCATCAGTGAGTCGAATTCCCCAAAGGGCTACACCTTC
>TRBD1|.|TRBJ1-3|TRBV9
CASSLADRISGNTIYF
TGTGCCAGCAGCCTGGCGGACAGGATCTCTGGAAACACCATATATTTT
>TRBD1|.|TRBJ2-7|TRBV5-1
CASSPAGTGTYEQYF
TGCGCCAGCAGCCCTGCGGGGACAGGTACCTACGAGCAGTACTTC
>TRBD2|.|TRBJ2-7|TRBV14
CASSQAGKREWEQYF
TGTGCCAGCAGCCAAGCCGGAAAGCGGGAGTGGGAGCAGTACTTC
>TRBD1|.|TRBJ2-1|TRBV25-1
CASSPSSGQGRGYRVQFF
TGTGCCAGCAGTCCCAGCTCTGGACAGGGGCGGGGGTATAGGGTGCAGTTCTTC
>TRBD1|.|TRBJ1-2|TRBV10-3
CAISDHRGGNSYGYTF
TGTGCCATCAGCGACCACAGGGGTGGGAACTCCTATGGCTACACCTTC
>TRBD1|.|TRBJ2-1|TRBV6-5
CASSYWTGVGYNEQFF
TGTGCCAGCAGTTACTGGACAGGGGTCGGTTACAATGAGCAGTTCTTC
>.|.|TRBJ2-3|TRBV6-4
CASKGTPLSTDTQYF
TGTGCCAGCAAAGGGACTCCCCTTAGCACAGATACGCAGTATTTT
>TRBD2|.|TRBJ2-5|TRBV9
CASSPRAGGQYQETQYF
TGTGCCAGCAGCCCCCGAGCGGGAGGACAGTACCAAGAGACCCAGTACTTC
>.|.|TRBJ2-2|TRBV27
CARPGENTGELFF
TGTGCCAGACCGGGAGAGAACACCGGGGAGCTGTTTTTT
>.|few|TRBJ2-3|TRBV4-2
CASSQGESGRTDTQYF
TGTGCCAGCAGCCAAGGGGAGAGCGGCCGCACAGATACGCAGTATTTT
>.|.|TRBJ1-1|TRBV6-5
CASRSLQGKDTEAFF
TGTGCCAGCAGATCATTACAGGGAAAGGACACTGAAGCTTTCTTT
>.|.|TRBJ2-7|TRBV7-9
CASSGLSYEQYF
TGTGCCAGCAGTGGCCTCTCCTACGAGCAGTACTTC
>TRBD2|.|TRBJ2-3|TRBV7-9
CASSLRGEFTDTQYF
TGTGCCAGCAGCCTGCGGGGGGAGTTTACAGATACGCAGTATTTT
>.|.|TRBJ2-1|TRBV6-5
CASSYNYYNEQFF
TGTGCCAGCAGTTACAACTATTACAATGAGCAGTTCTTC
>.|once|TRBJ1-5|TRBV27
CASSWGFNQPQHF
TGTGCCAGCAGTTGGGGATTCAATCAGCCCCAGCATTTT
>TRBD2|.|TRBJ2-1|TRBV27
CASSLSTPGTSGADEQFF
TGTGCCAGCAGTTTGTCAACTCCCGGGACTAGCGGGGCCGATGAGCAGTTCTTC
>.|.|TRBJ1-2|TRBV28
CASNSPGGGQNSAYGYTF
TGTGCCAGCAATTCCCCCGGAGGGGGGCAGAATAGTGCCTATGGCTACACCTTC
>TRBD1|once|TRBJ2-5|TRBV18
CASSPGDRGRETQYF
TGTGCCAGCTCTCCCGGCGACAGGGGTCGGGAGACCCAGTACTTC
>.|once|TRBJ2-1|TRBV19
CASSISGVPNEQFF
TGTGCCAGTAGTATCTCAGGGGTTCCCAATGAGCAGTTCTTC
>.|.|TRBJ2-5|TRBV2
CARSTGGGQETQYF
TGTGCCAGGTCAACAGGGGGGGGACAAGAGACCCAGTACTTC
>.|.|TRBJ2-3|TRBV5-4
CASSVTGRTDTQYF
TGTGCCAGCAGCGTTACAGGTCGCACAGATACGCAGTATTTT
>.|.|TRBJ1-2|TRBV2
CASSRDSNYGYTF
TGTGCCAGCAGTCGTGACAGCAACTATGGCTACACCTTC
>TRBD1|.|TRBJ2-7|TRBV27
CASRQFRTGVYEQYF
TGTGCCAGCCGACAGTTTCGGACAGGCGTCTACGAGCAGTACTTC
>.|.|TRBJ1-2|TRBV18
CASSYGVSGVDGYTF
TGTGCCAGCTCATATGGTGTCAGTGGGGTCGATGGCTACACCTTC
>TRBD1|.|TRBJ1-4|TRBV6-5
CASSYRPQGGNEKLFF
TGTGCCAGCAGTTACAGACCACAGGGGGGAAATGAAAAACTGTTTTTT
>.|.|TRBJ2-1|TRBV21-1
CAIQSWASTPQFF
TGTGCCATCCAGAGTTGGGCCTCAACCCCACAGTTCTTC
>.|.|TRBJ1-4|TRBV18
CASSPGGEKLFF
TGTGCCAGCTCACCAGGTGGTGAAAAACTGTTTTTT
>.|medium-sized|TRBJ1-1|TRBV30
CAWSTIINTEAFF
TGTGCCTGGAGTACGATAATTAACACTGAAGCTTTCTTT
>TRBD1|.|TRBJ1-1|TRBV29-1
CSARDRGKFTEAFF
TGCAGCGCCCGGGACAGGGGAAAATTCACTGAAGCTTTCTTT
>TRBD1|.|TRBJ1-5|TRBV2
CASSPGTGEQPQHF
TGTGCCAGCAGCCCTGGGACAGGAGAACAGCCCCAGCATTTT
>TRBD1|.|TRBJ2-7|TRBV29-1
CSVEDQGQGSYEQYF
TGCAGCGTTGAAGATCAGGGACAGGGATCCTACGAGCAGTACTTC
>.|.|TRBJ2-2|TRBV19
CASSGTGLGGELFF
TGTGCCAGTAGTGGAACAGGTTTAGGCGGGGAGCTGTTTTTT